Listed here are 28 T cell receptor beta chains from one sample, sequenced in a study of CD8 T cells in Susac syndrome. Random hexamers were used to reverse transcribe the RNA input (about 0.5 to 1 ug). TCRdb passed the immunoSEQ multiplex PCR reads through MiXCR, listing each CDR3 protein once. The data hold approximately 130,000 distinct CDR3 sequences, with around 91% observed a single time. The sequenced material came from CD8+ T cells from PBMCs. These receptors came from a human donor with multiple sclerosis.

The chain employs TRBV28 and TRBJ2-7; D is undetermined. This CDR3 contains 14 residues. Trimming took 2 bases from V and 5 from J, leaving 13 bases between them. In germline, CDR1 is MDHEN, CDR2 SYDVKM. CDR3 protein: CASSLVDTRDEQYF. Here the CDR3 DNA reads TGTGCCAGCAGTTTAGTTGACACACGGGACGAGCAGTACTTC.

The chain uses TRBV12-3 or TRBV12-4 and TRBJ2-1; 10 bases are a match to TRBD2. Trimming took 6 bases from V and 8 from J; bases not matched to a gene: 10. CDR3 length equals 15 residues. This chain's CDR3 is CASRRLAGALDEQFF. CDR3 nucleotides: TGTGCCAGCAGACGTCTAGCGGGAGCTCTTGATGAGCAGTTCTTC.

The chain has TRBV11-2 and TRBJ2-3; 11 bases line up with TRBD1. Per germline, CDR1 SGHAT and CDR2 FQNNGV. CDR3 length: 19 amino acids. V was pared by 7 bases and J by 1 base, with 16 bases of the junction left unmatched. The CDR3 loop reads CASIPRGDRGRGGTDTQYF. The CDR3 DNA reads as TGTGCCAGCATCCCACGAGGGGACAGGGGGAGGGGCGGCACAGATACGCAGTATTTT.

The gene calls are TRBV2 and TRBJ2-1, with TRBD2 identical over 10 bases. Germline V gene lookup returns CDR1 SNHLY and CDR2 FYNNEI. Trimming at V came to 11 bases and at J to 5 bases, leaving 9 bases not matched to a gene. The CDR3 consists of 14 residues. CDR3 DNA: TGTGCCTCCTATCAGCGGGAGGGGGACAATGAGCAGTTCTTC. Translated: CASYQREGDNEQFF.

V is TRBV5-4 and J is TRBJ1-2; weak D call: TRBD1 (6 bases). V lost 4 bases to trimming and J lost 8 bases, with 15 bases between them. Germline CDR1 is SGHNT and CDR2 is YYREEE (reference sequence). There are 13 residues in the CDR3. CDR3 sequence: CASSPGEQGGYTF. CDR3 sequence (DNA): TGTGCCAGCAGCCCAGGGGAGCAGGGGGGCTACACCTTC. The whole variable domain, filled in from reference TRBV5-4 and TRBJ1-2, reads ETGVTQSPTHLIKTRGQQVTLRCSSQSGHNTVSWYQQALGQGPQFIFQYYREEENGRGNFPPRFSGLQFPNYSSELNVNALELDDSALYLCASSPGEQGGYTFGSGTRLTVV.

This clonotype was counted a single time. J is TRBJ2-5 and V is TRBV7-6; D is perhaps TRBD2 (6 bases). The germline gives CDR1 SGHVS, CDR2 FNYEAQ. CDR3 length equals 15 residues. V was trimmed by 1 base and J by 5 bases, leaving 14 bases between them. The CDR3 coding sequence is TGTGCCAGCAGCTTAGGCTGGACTATTAGTGAGACCCAGTACTTC. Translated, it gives CASSLGWTISETQYF.

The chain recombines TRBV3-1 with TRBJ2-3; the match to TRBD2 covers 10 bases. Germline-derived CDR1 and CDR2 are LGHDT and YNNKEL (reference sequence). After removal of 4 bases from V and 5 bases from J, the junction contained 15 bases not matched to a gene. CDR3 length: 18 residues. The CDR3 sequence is CASSPPLGSGRVGDTQYF. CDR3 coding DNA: TGTGCCAGCAGCCCCCCTCTTGGGAGCGGGAGGGTCGGAGATACGCAGTATTTT.

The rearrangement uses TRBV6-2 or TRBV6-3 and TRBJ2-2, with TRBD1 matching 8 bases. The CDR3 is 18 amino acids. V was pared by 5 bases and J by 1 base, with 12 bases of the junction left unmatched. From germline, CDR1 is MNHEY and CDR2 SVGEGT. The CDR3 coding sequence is TGTGCCAGCAGTACCCAGAATTTGGACAGGGAGAACACCGGGGAGCTGTTTTTT. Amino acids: CASSTQNLDRENTGELFF.

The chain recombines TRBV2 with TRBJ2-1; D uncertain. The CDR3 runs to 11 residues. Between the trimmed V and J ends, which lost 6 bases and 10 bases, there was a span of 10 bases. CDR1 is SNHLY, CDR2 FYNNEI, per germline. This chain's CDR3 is CASSPSVEQFF. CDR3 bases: TGTGCCAGCAGCCCCAGTGTGGAGCAGTTCTTC.

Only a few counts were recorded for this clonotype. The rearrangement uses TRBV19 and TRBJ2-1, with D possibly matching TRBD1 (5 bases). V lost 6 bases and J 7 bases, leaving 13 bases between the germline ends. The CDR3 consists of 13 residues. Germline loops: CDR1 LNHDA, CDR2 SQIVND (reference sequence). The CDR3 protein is CASSRTLGNEQFF. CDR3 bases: TGTGCCAGTAGCCGGACATTGGGTAATGAGCAGTTCTTC.

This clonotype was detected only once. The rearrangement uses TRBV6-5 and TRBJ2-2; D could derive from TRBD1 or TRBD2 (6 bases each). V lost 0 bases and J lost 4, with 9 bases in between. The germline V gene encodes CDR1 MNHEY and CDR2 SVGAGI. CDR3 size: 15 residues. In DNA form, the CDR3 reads TGTGCCAGCAGTTACTCAGGGGGGCCCACCGGGGAGCTGTTTTTT. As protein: CASSYSGGPTGELFF.

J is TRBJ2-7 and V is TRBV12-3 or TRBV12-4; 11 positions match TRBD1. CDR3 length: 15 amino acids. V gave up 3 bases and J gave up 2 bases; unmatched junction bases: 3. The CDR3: CASSFAGQGAYEQYF. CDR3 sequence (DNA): TGTGCCAGCAGTTTTGCGGGACAGGGGGCCTACGAGCAGTACTTC.

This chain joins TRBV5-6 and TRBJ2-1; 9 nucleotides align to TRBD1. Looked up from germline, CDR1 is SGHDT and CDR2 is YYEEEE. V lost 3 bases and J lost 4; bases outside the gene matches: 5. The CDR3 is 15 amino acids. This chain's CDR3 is CASSSTGTGYNEQFF. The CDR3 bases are TGTGCCAGCAGCTCTACCGGGACAGGGTACAATGAGCAGTTCTTC.

CDR3 amino acids: CASGWTSGSVEQYF. In nucleotides, the CDR3 is TGTGCTAGTGGCTGGACTAGCGGTTCGGTCGAGCAGTACTTC. The genes are TRBV12-5 and TRBJ2-7; 10 bases are shared with TRBD2. The CDR3 extends over 14 amino acids. Germline loops: CDR1 LGHNT, CDR2 FRNRAP. J was trimmed by 6 bases and V by 6 bases; bases with no gene match: 8. The variable domain in full, completed from reference TRBV12-5 and TRBJ2-7, reads DARVTQTPRHKVTEMGQEVTMRCQPILGHNTVFWYRQTMMQGLELLAYFRNRAPLDDSGMPKDRFSAEMPDATLATLKIQPSEPRDSAVYFCASGWTSGSVEQYFGPGTRLTVT.

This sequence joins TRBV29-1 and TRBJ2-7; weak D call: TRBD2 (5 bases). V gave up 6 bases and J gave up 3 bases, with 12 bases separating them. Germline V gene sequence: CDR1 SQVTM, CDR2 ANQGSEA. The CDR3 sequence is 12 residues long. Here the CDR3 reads CSVAGNSYEQYF. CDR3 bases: TGCAGCGTAGCCGGGAATAGCTACGAGCAGTACTTC.

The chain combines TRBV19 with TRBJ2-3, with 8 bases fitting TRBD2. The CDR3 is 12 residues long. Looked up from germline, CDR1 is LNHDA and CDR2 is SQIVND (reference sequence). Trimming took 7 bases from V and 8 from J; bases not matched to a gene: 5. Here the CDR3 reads CASNLAGGTQYF. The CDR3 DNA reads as TGTGCCAGTAACTTGGCGGGAGGTACGCAGTATTTT.

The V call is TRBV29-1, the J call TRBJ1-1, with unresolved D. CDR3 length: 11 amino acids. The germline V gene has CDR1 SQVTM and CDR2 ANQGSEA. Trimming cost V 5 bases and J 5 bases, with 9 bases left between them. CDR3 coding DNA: TGCAGCGTTTCCCCGGAGACTGAAGCTTTCTTT. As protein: CSVSPETEAFF.

The CDR3 region has the DNA TGCGCCAGCAGTCAACCAGAAGGACAGTATAGCAATCAGCCCCAGCATTTT. It codes for CASSQPEGQYSNQPQHF. The chain is built from TRBV23-1 and TRBJ1-5; the D gene is possibly TRBD1 (6 bases). TRBV23-1 carries the ORF label, with uncertain function. V was pared by 2 bases and J by 0 bases, with 14 bases between. The CDR3 totals 17 residues.

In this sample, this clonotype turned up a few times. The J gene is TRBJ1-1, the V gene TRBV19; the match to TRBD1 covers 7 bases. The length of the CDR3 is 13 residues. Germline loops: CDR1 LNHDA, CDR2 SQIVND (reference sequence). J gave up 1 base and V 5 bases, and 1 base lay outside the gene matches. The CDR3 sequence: CASSWTGNTEAFF. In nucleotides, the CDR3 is TGTGCCAGTAGTTGGACAGGGAACACTGAAGCTTTCTTT.

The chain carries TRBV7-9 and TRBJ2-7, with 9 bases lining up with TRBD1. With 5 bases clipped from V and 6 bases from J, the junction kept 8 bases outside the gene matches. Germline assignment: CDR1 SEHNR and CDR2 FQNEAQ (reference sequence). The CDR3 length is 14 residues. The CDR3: CASSQRDRVGEQYF. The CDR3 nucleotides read TGTGCCAGCAGCCAACGGGACAGGGTGGGCGAGCAGTACTTC.

The DNA of the CDR3 is TGTGCCAGCAGCTTATCCAGGGGAGATTATAGCAATCAGCCCCAGCATTTT. It specifies CASSLSRGDYSNQPQHF. The rearrangement links TRBV13 to TRBJ1-5; D may be TRBD1 (6 bases). Germline assignment: CDR1 PRHDT and CDR2 FYEKMQ (reference sequence). This CDR3 spans 17 amino acids. V lost 2 bases, J lost 0 bases, and 14 bases lay in between.

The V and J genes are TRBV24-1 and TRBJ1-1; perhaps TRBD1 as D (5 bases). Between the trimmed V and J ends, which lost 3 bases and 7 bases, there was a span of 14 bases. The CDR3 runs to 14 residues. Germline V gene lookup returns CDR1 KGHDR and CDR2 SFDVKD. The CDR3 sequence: CATSDPRLGDEAFF. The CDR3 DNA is TGTGCCACCAGTGATCCCCGGCTAGGGGATGAAGCTTTCTTT.

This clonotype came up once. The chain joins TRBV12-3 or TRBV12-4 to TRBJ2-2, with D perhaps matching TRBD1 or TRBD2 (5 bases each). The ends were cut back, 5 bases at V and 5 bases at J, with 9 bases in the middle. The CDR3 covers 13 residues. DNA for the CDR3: TGTGCCAGCAGTGTTGGGGGAACCGGGGAGCTGTTTTTT. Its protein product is CASSVGGTGELFF.

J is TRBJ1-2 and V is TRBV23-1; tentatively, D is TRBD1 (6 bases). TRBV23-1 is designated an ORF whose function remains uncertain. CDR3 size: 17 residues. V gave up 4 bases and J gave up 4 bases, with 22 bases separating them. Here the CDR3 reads CASSPPGGRKSLYGYTF. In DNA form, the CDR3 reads TGCGCCAGCAGTCCCCCGGGGGGCAGGAAATCCCTCTATGGCTACACCTTC.

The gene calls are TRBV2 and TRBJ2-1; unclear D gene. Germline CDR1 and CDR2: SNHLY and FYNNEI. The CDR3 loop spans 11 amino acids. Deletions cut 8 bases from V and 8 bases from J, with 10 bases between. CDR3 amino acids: CASAHSDEQFF. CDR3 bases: TGTGCCAGCGCCCACTCGGATGAGCAGTTCTTC.

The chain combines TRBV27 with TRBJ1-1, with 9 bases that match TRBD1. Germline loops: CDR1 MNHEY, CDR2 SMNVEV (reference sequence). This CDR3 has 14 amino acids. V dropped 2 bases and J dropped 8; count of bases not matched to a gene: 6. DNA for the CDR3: TGTGCCAGCAGTTTACTCACCGGGACAGGGGAAGCTTTCTTT. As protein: CASSLLTGTGEAFF.

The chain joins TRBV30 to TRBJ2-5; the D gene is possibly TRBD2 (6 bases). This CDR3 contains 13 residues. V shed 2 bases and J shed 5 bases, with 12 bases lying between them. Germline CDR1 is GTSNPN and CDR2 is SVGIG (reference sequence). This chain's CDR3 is CAWSPPGSETQYF. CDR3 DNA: TGTGCCTGGAGTCCCCCCGGGAGTGAGACCCAGTACTTC.

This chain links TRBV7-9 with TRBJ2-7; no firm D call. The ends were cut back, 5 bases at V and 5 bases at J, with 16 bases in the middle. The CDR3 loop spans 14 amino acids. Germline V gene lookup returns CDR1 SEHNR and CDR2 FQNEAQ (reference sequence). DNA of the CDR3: TGTGCCAGCAGCGACACGAACAGTGTGGACGAGCAGTACTTC. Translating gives CASSDTNSVDEQYF.